Listed below are T cell receptor beta chains from one sample, sequenced in a study of cytomegalovirus exposure and HLA in healthy donors. Assay used: immunoSEQ multiplex PCR; TCRdb lists only in-frame clones, some missing. Seen here are over 85,000 clones, about three quarters observed once, and the top ten hold roughly 1.2%. The sample consisted of PBMCs. These receptors were obtained from a woman in her thirties in good health and CMV-seronegative. CDR3s include the opening cysteine and the closing phenylalanine or tryptophan. A D gene is named only where the DNA matches it firmly. Where a row states a size, it is once, few, many or the class of an expanded clone; other rows omit it.

-	-	10	TRBV28	TRBJ1-5	TGTGCCAGCAGCCTTCAGCCCCAGCATTTT	CASSLQPQHF
once	-	11	TRBV29-1	TRBJ1-2	TGCAGCGTTAACAGGGTGTATGGCTACACCTTC	CSVNRVYGYTF
-	-	13	TRBV5-1	TRBJ1-5	TGCGCCAGCAGCTTGGTAGGAGGGGAGCCCCAGCATTTT	CASSLVGGEPQHF
-	-	15	TRBV15	TRBJ1-1	TGTGCCACCAGCAGAGAAGGGGTAATGAACACTGAAGCTTTCTTT	CATSREGVMNTEAFF
-	TRBD2	15	TRBV4-2	TRBJ2-1	TGTGCCAGCAGCCAAGATCTAGCGGGGTTGGGGGAGCAGTTCTTC	CASSQDLAGLGEQFF
once	TRBD2	14	TRBV7-9	TRBJ2-5	TGTGCCAGCAGCTTACGCGGGGGGGCAGAGACCCAGTACTTC	CASSLRGGAETQYF
few	TRBD2	16	TRBV4-3	TRBJ2-5	TGCGCCAGCAGCCATGCTACTAGCGGGGCGTTGGAGACCCAGTACTTC	CASSHATSGALETQYF
-	-	11	TRBV29-1	TRBJ1-1	TGCAGCGCTGCCGTTACCAGAGAAGCTTTCTTT	CSAAVTREAFF
few	TRBD2	15	TRBV7-9	TRBJ2-5	TGTGCCAGCAGCCAGGGACTAGCGGGGGGCGAGACCCAGTACTTC	CASSQGLAGGETQYF
-	-	14	TRBV4-1	TRBJ2-2	TGCGCCAGCAGCAGGGGAGGAAAGTTAGGGGAGCTGTTTTTT	CASSRGGKLGELFF
-	TRBD1	16	TRBV10-3	TRBJ2-7	TGTGCCATCAGTGAGGCCTTGACAGGGATCTCCTACGAGCAGTACTTC	CAISEALTGISYEQYF
-	-	12	TRBV29-1	TRBJ1-1	TGCAGCACGGAGACGGGGAACACTGAAGCTTTCTTT	CSTETGNTEAFF
-	TRBD1	15	TRBV7-9	TRBJ1-5	TGTGCCAGCAGCCGGACAGGGGCCAGCAATCAGCCCCAGCATTTT	CASSRTGASNQPQHF
few	-	13	TRBV18	TRBJ1-1	TGTGCCAGCTCAAACTCGGGTAACACTGAAGCTTTCTTT	CASSNSGNTEAFF
-	-	11	TRBV20-1	TRBJ2-5	TGCAGTGTATTAATGCAAGAGACCCAGTACTTC	CSVLMQETQYF
-	TRBD2	15	TRBV7-2	TRBJ2-7	TGTGCCAGCAGCTTAGAGGGACTAGCGATATACGAGCAGTACTTC	CASSLEGLAIYEQYF
few	TRBD2	17	TRBV4-3	TRBJ2-7	TGCGCCAGCAGCCAAGCCCTCCAGGCAAGCGGGAATAACGAGCAGTACTTC	CASSQALQASGNNEQYF
few	TRBD2	14	TRBV5-1	TRBJ2-3	TGCGCCAGCAGCTTTAGCGGGAGTGCAGATACGCAGTATTTT	CASSFSGSADTQYF
-	TRBD1	12	TRBV28	TRBJ1-2	TGTGCCAGCAGTTCCGACAGGGCGGGCTACACCTTC	CASSSDRAGYTF
few	-	12	TRBV29-1	TRBJ2-7	TGCAGCGTTGAAGTGGCAGATTACGAGCAGTACTTC	CSVEVADYEQYF
-	TRBD1	14	TRBV10-3	TRBJ1-1	TGTGCCATCAGTGGGACAGGGGCTAACACTGAAGCTTTCTTT	CAISGTGANTEAFF
few	TRBD1	13	TRBV30	TRBJ2-7	TGTGCCTGGGGGCCGGGACAGGCGGACGAGCAGTACTTC	CAWGPGQADEQYF
-	TRBD1	15	TRBV19	TRBJ1-5	TGTGCCAGTAGGAACGGACAGGGATGGGATCAGCCCCAGCATTTT	CASRNGQGWDQPQHF
-	TRBD1	15	TRBV4-3	TRBJ1-6	TGCGCCAGCAGCCAAGATTGGGGACAGAGTTCACCCCTCCACTTT	CASSQDWGQSSPLHF
once	-	12	TRBV30	TRBJ1-1	TGTGCCTGGAGTCGGGGGGGGACTGAAGCTTTCTTT	CAWSRGGTEAFF
-	TRBD2	16	TRBV4-2	TRBJ2-1	TGTGCCAGCAGCCAAGTCGGCGGGAGGGTTTACAATGAGCAGTTCTTC	CASSQVGGRVYNEQFF
-	TRBD2	18	TRBV14	TRBJ2-3	TGTGCCAGCAGCCACTTCTCGGGGGGACTACTAGTACCAGATACGCAGTATTTT	CASSHFSGGLLVPDTQYF
-	TRBD2	14	TRBV6-1	TRBJ2-2	TGTGCCAGCAGAGCGGGATCGAACACCGGGGAGCTGTTTTTT	CASRAGSNTGELFF
-	-	15	TRBV7-9	TRBJ1-1	TGTGCCAGCAGCGAATCGGGACTTTCGAACACTGAAGCTTTCTTT	CASSESGLSNTEAFF
-	-	13	TRBV5-6	TRBJ1-2	TGTGCCAGCAGCTCCCAAAGCATCTATGGCTACACCTTC	CASSSQSIYGYTF
-	TRBD1	16	TRBV7-9	TRBJ1-1	TGTGCCAGCAGCTCAGGTGCCGGGACAGGGGGCACTGAAGCTTTCTTT	CASSSGAGTGGTEAFF
-	-	13	TRBV7-3	TRBJ1-2	TGTGCCAGCAGCAGACAGGCGGGCGATGGCTACACCTTC	CASSRQAGDGYTF
few	-	12	TRBV11-2	TRBJ1-1	TGTGCCAGCAGCGCCGACAGAGTAAGAGCTTTCTTT	CASSADRVRAFF
-	-	17	TRBV4-2	TRBJ2-6	TGTGCCAGCAGCCAAGCCAGTGATGTCTCTGGGGCCAACGTCCTGACTTTC	CASSQASDVSGANVLTF
-	-	15	TRBV30	TRBJ1-3	TGTGCCTGGAGTGTACAGTCTTTCTCTGGAAACACCATATATTTT	CAWSVQSFSGNTIYF
-	-	15	TRBV7-6	TRBJ1-1	TGTGCCAGCAGCTCCCGGTGGGGGCAGAACACTGAAGCTTTCTTT	CASSSRWGQNTEAFF
few	-	12	TRBV30	TRBJ2-7	TGTGCCTGGAGGCAAAGCGATTACGAGCAGTACTTC	CAWRQSDYEQYF
few	-	15	TRBV15	TRBJ2-5	TGTGCCACCAGCAGAGGTCCCCAGGGAAGAGAGACCCAGTACTTC	CATSRGPQGRETQYF
-	-	13	TRBV27	TRBJ2-7	TGTGCCAGCAGAGTCGCGGGCTCCTACGAGCAGTACTTC	CASRVAGSYEQYF
-	-	15	TRBV5-1	TRBJ1-5	TGCGCCAGCAGCCCGGGGGGCTATAGCAATCAGCCCCAGCATTTT	CASSPGGYSNQPQHF
few	TRBD1	16	TRBV6-5	TRBJ2-5	TGTGCCAGCAGTTACTCAACAGGGGGCGAACAAGAGACCCAGTACTTC	CASSYSTGGEQETQYF
-	-	17	TRBV7-2	TRBJ1-1	TGTGCCAGCAGCTTTTTGCTCGGGCAGGGCATGAACACTGAAGCTTTCTTT	CASSFLLGQGMNTEAFF
-	TRBD2	17	TRBV7-8	TRBJ2-7	TGTGCCAGCAGCTATCTACGGGGAGCGGGAGTTCGCTACGAGCAGTACTTC	CASSYLRGAGVRYEQYF
-	TRBD2	15	TRBV6-4	TRBJ2-3	TGTGCCAGCAGTGAAATAGCGGGGAACACAGATACGCAGTATTTT	CASSEIAGNTDTQYF
-	-	18	TRBV4-1	TRBJ2-1	TGCGCCAGCAGCCAAGAGGATTGGTGGGAGTGGGTGAACAATGAGCAGTTCTTC	CASSQEDWWEWVNNEQFF
-	TRBD1	14	TRBV7-2	TRBJ1-5	TGTGCCAGCAGCGCTCGACAGGGGCAGGAGCCCCAGCATTTT	CASSARQGQEPQHF
few	TRBD1	14	TRBV29-1	TRBJ2-5	TGCAGCGCCGGGACAGGGACCTTCCAAGAGACCCAGTACTTC	CSAGTGTFQETQYF
-	TRBD2	18	TRBV11-2	TRBJ2-1	TGTGCCAGCAGTCTCGGCGAGTATAGGACTAGCTCCTACAATGAGCAGTTCTTC	CASSLGEYRTSSYNEQFF
-	-	15	TRBV4-2	TRBJ1-5	TGTGCCAGCAGCCCCGGACATACGTCCAATCAGCCCCAGCATTTT	CASSPGHTSNQPQHF
-	-	14	TRBV5-1	TRBJ2-3	TGCGCCAGCAGCCCGGGGGGCGCACTAGATACGCAGTATTTT	CASSPGGALDTQYF
-	TRBD1	12	TRBV7-9	TRBJ2-3	TGTGCCAGCAGCCGACAGGGAGATACGCAGTATTTT	CASSRQGDTQYF
-	-	10	TRBV6-5	TRBJ1-6	TGTGCCACGTATAATTCACCCCTCCACTTT	CATYNSPLHF
-	TRBD1	14	TRBV7-9	TRBJ1-6	TGTGCCAGCGGCAGGGGGCCTTATAATTCACCCCTCCACTTT	CASGRGPYNSPLHF